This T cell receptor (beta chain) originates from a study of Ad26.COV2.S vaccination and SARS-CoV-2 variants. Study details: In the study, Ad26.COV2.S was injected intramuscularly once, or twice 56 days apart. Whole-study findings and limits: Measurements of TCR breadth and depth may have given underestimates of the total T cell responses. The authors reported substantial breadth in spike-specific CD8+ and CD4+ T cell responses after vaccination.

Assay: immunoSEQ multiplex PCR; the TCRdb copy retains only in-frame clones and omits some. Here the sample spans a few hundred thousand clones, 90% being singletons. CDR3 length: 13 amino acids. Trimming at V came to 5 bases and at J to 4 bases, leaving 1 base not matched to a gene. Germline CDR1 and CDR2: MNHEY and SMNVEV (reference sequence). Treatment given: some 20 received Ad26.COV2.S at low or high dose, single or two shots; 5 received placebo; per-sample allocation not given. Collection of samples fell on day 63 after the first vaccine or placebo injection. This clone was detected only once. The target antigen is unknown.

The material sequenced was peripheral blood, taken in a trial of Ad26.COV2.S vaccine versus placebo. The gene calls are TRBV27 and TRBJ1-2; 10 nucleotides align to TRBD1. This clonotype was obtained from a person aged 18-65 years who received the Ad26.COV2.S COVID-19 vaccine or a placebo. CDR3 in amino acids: CASSGQGGYGYTF. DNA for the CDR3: TGTGCCAGCAGTGGACAGGGGGGCTATGGCTACACCTTC.